The 22 T cell receptor beta chains given below trace back to one sample, sequenced in a study of response to subunit inactivated influenza vaccine. TCRdb reprocessed the RT-PCR reads via MiXCR and lists one record per CDR3 protein. The profile shows about 530,000 distinct CDR3 sequences, roughly 13% of them singletons. The sample consisted of PBMCs from blood, taken 40 to 50 days after vaccination. The source of these receptors is a man between 50 and 59 years old who received an inactivated influenza vaccine.

The chain is built from TRBV4-2 and TRBJ2-6; D may be TRBD1 (5 bases). The CDR3 loop spans 17 amino acids. Germline CDR1 is LGHNA and CDR2 is YNFKEQ. Between the trimmed V and J ends, which lost 4 bases and 0 bases, there was a span of 13 bases. The CDR3 is CASSRGNRNSGANVLTF. The CDR3 region has the DNA TGTGCCAGCAGCCGTGGGAACAGGAACTCTGGGGCCAACGTCCTGACTTTC.

The V gene is TRBV11-2, the J gene TRBJ1-2, with 9 bases identical to TRBD1. Germline CDR1 reads SGHAT; CDR2 reads FQNNGV. Trimming cost V 6 bases and J 8 bases; bases outside gene matches: 7. This CDR3 is built from 13 residues. The CDR3 loop is CASSHWTGDGYTF. The CDR3 bases are TGTGCCAGCAGTCATTGGACAGGGGACGGCTACACCTTC.

In its sample, this clonotype was seen a few times. V usage is TRBV28 and J usage is TRBJ2-1; TRBD1 might be the D (6 bases). Germline CDR1 and CDR2: MDHEN and SYDVKM. The CDR3 is 16 amino acids. Trimming removed 5 bases from V and 6 bases from J, with 20 bases in between. CDR3 loop: CASSPLDSSLANEQFF. CDR3 nucleotides: TGTGCCAGCAGTCCCCTGGACAGTTCTCTGGCCAATGAGCAGTTCTTC.

This clonotype was counted at least ten times. V usage is TRBV5-6 and J usage is TRBJ2-5; tentative D call: TRBD2 (6 bases). Germline V gene sequence: CDR1 SGHDT, CDR2 YYEEEE. Between the trimmed V and J ends, which lost 3 bases and 1 base, there was a span of 10 bases. The CDR3 covers 14 residues. The CDR3 sequence is CASSWGEPQETQYF. In DNA form, the CDR3 reads TGTGCCAGCAGCTGGGGGGAGCCCCAAGAGACCCAGTACTTC.

The CDR3 is CSARDRSGRATDTQYF. The CDR3 DNA follows: TGCAGTGCTAGAGATCGGAGCGGGAGGGCCACAGATACGCAGTATTTT. The gene calls are TRBV20-1 and TRBJ2-3; 10 bases line up with TRBD2. The V and J ends lost 0 bases and 2 bases, in that order; junction bases with no gene match: 5. The CDR3 has 16 residues. Per the germline V gene, CDR1 is DFQATT and CDR2 is SNEGSKA (reference sequence).

The V gene is TRBV7-2, the J gene TRBJ2-7, with 8 bases fitting TRBD2. The CDR3 length is 14 residues. CDR1 and CDR2 (germline): SGHTA, FQGNSA. With V trimmed by 5 bases and J by 4 bases, 7 bases remained unmatched. The CDR3 loop is CASSPTSGVYEQYF. As DNA, the CDR3 is TGTGCCAGCAGCCCTACTAGCGGAGTATACGAGCAGTACTTC.

A word on this clonotype: An end of the junction differs from the germline gene, which may be a read error. The chain couples TRBV10-3 to TRBJ2-3; the match to TRBD2 covers 9 bases. Per germline, CDR1 ENHRY and CDR2 SYGVKD. The CDR3 loop spans 14 amino acids. CDR3 sequence (DNA): TGTGCCATCAGTGGGCGGGAGGGCCCAGATACGCAGTCTTTT. Encoded protein: CAISGREGPDTQSF.

This clonotype showed up just a few times. This sequence joins TRBV5-6 and TRBJ2-1; TRBD2 is a possible D gene (6 bases). The CDR3 runs to 13 residues. Deletions cut 7 bases from V and 7 bases from J, with 15 bases between. Germline values: CDR1 SGHDT, CDR2 YYEEEE. The DNA for the CDR3 is TGTGCCAGCGGCGTGGGCGGGATGAATGAGCAGTTCTTC. Its translation: CASGVGGMNEQFF.

This clonotype was counted many times. The chain couples TRBV6-5 to TRBJ1-2; perhaps TRBD1 as D (5 bases). V shed 6 bases and J shed 4 bases, with 9 bases lying between them. The CDR3 has 12 residues. The germline V gene has CDR1 MNHEY and CDR2 SVGAGI. The DNA for the CDR3 is TGTGCCAGCAGATGGGGACTCTATGGCTACACCTTC. Residues: CASRWGLYGYTF.

This clonotype has more than one count but fewer than ten. The chain combines TRBV7-9 with TRBJ2-3; 12 bases are a match to TRBD2. Germline CDR1 SEHNR, CDR2 FQNEAQ (reference sequence). V was pared by 5 bases and J by 4 bases, with 10 bases of the junction left unmatched. This CDR3 comprises 17 residues. CDR3: CASSRPRLAGEADTQYF. The CDR3 DNA follows: TGTGCCAGCAGCCGGCCGAGACTAGCGGGAGAGGCAGATACGCAGTATTTT.

At least ten counts were recorded for this clonotype. The chain has TRBV7-2 and TRBJ2-6; possibly TRBD1 for D (5 bases). With 3 bases removed from V and 0 bases from J, the gap between germline ends came to 9 bases. The CDR3 extends over 16 amino acids. The germline V gene encodes CDR1 SGHTA and CDR2 FQGNSA. The CDR3 loop reads CASSFTGSSGANVLTF. The CDR3 DNA follows: TGTGCCAGCAGCTTCACAGGTTCCTCTGGGGCCAACGTCCTGACTTTC.

This clonotype has just a few counts. V usage is TRBV10-3 and J usage is TRBJ2-1; 10 bases map to TRBD2. Germline values: CDR1 ENHRY, CDR2 SYGVKD. CDR3 length equals 16 residues. J lost 7 bases, V lost 4 bases, and 10 bases had no gene match. This chain's CDR3 is CAISGGSGGAANEQFF. The CDR3 DNA reads as TGTGCCATCAGTGGAGGGAGCGGGGGGGCGGCAAATGAGCAGTTCTTC.

The J gene is TRBJ1-4, the V gene TRBV15; TRBD1 is a possible D gene (6 bases). This CDR3 comprises 16 residues. The germline V gene encodes CDR1 LNHNV and CDR2 YYDKDF (reference sequence). V lost 0 bases to trimming and J lost 7 bases, with 15 bases between them. CDR3 nucleotide sequence: TGTGCCACCAGCAGAGATCCGGGGGCTCGTGGTGAAAAACTGTTTTTT. Translated, it gives CATSRDPGARGEKLFF.

The V gene is TRBV6-2 or TRBV6-3, the J gene TRBJ1-1; no reliable D call. The CDR3 has 18 residues. The V gene's germline CDR1 is MNHEY and CDR2 SVGEGT. The V gene lost 0 bases and the J gene lost 1 base, with 18 bases spanning the gap. CDR3 sequence (DNA): TGTGCCAGCAGTTACTCAGCCCTCACCCTATTCGCGAACACTGAAGCTTTCTTT. As protein: CASSYSALTLFANTEAFF.

This clonotype was seen at least ten times. Here the CDR3 reads CASSERGYGYTF. The CDR3 DNA is TGTGCCAGCAGTGAAAGGGGCTATGGCTACACCTTC. The chain carries TRBV6-1 and TRBJ1-2; tentative D call: TRBD1 (5 bases). Germline CDR1 and CDR2: MNHNS and SASEGT. V lost 2 bases and J lost 4, with 5 bases in between. This CDR3 has 12 amino acids.

Many counts were recorded for this clonotype. The J gene is TRBJ2-5, the V gene TRBV12-3 or TRBV12-4; D unresolved. The CDR3 spans 13 residues. Between the trimmed V and J ends, which lost 3 bases and 2 bases, there was a span of 7 bases. CDR3 DNA sequence: TGTGCCAGCAGTTTCGCCGAACAAGAGACCCAGTACTTC. This gives the protein CASSFAEQETQYF.

This clonotype came up many times. The chain is built from TRBV24-1 and TRBJ2-1; 9 bases fit TRBD1. This CDR3 has 17 amino acids. V lost 0 bases and J lost 3; bases outside the gene matches: 5. CDR1 is KGHDR and CDR2 is SFDVKD in the germline V gene. The DNA for the CDR3 is TGTGCCACCAGTGATTTGCGTGTGACAGGGGGCTACAATGAGCAGTTCTTC. Its translation: CATSDLRVTGGYNEQFF.

The chain uses TRBV12-3 or TRBV12-4 and TRBJ2-2; D gene ambiguous. The CDR3 length is 15 residues. The V and J ends lost 5 bases and 0 bases respectively, with 10 bases between them. The CDR3 DNA reads TGTGCCAGCAGTCCCAGGTTCGCGAACACCGGGGAGCTGTTTTTT. This codes for CASSPRFANTGELFF.

This clonotype was observed a few times. J is TRBJ2-1 and V is TRBV5-1; 9 bases line up with TRBD2. Germline V CDR1 and CDR2: SGHRS, YFSETQ. This CDR3 region has 13 residues. The trim removed 4 bases at V and 10 bases at J, leaving 6 bases unmatched. The CDR3 spells CASSSLAGMEQFF. CDR3 nucleotide sequence: TGCGCCAGCAGCAGCCTAGCGGGAATGGAGCAGTTCTTC.

This clonotype was counted a few times. The chain combines TRBV29-1 with TRBJ2-1; a possible D gene is TRBD2 (7 bases). The CDR3 has 15 residues. Germline V gene sequence: CDR1 SQVTM, CDR2 ANQGSEA. The ends were cut back, 6 bases at V and 7 bases at J, with 22 bases in the middle. CDR3 bases: TGCAGCGTGGGGGGAGGGGGAGGGCCTGGGAATGAGCAGTTCTTC. This codes for CSVGGGGGPGNEQFF.

This chain links TRBV12-3 or TRBV12-4 with TRBJ2-3; TRBD2 aligns across 11 bases. CDR3 length: 18 amino acids. V trimming: 5 bases; J trimming: 0 bases; junction bases outside the gene matches: 10. The CDR3 nucleotides are TGTGCCAGCAGTCTTATAATTAGCGGGAGGGCTAGCACAGATACGCAGTATTTT. Residues: CASSLIISGRASTDTQYF.

CDR3 region: CASSVGGEDYEQYF. CDR3 nucleotides: TGTGCCAGCAGTGTGGGCGGGGAAGACTACGAGCAGTACTTC. This sequence joins TRBV2 and TRBJ2-7, with D possibly matching TRBD2 (6 bases). The CDR3 length is 14 residues. The germline V gene encodes CDR1 SNHLY and CDR2 FYNNEI. V was clipped by 4 bases and J by 3 bases, with 13 bases between them.